These 23 T cell receptor beta chains were all obtained from the same sample, sequenced in a study of OX40 agonist ivuxolimab in advanced cancers. Clones were read by immunoSEQ multiplex PCR, and TCRdb kept only the in-frame ones, dropping some. The table shows under 90,000 clones, with 85% to 90% occurring only once. The material sequenced was CD4+ or CD8+ T cells sorted from blood, taken in a trial of the OX40 agonist ivuxolimab. These receptors all stem from an adult with an advanced solid tumor such as melanoma, head and neck, liver or kidney cancer.

The genes are TRBV11-3 and TRBJ1-5, with D perhaps TRBD1 (6 bases). This CDR3 is built from 14 residues. Germline loops: CDR1 SGHNT, CDR2 YENEEA. V shed 2 bases and J shed 5 bases, with 10 bases lying between them. CDR3 region: CASSLRGGDQPQHF. The DNA for the CDR3 is TGTGCCAGCAGCTTAAGGGGGGGGGATCAGCCCCAGCATTTT.

This chain links TRBV5-6 with TRBJ2-3, with 11 nucleotides matching TRBD2. V lost 0 bases to trimming and J lost 0 bases; unmatched junction nucleotides: 9. CDR3 length: 19 residues. Per the germline V gene, CDR1 is SGHDT and CDR2 is YYEEEE. The CDR3 DNA follows: TGTGCCAGCAGCTTGGGACTAGCGGGGCCAACCTCTAGCACAGATACGCAGTATTTT. Its translation is CASSLGLAGPTSSTDTQYF.

The chain is built from TRBV10-3 and TRBJ1-2; 8 nucleotides match TRBD1. Germline loops: CDR1 ENHRY, CDR2 SYGVKD. J lost 5 bases, V lost 2 bases, and 4 bases had no gene match. The CDR3 is made up of 14 amino acids. CDR3: CAISENGQGYGYTF. The CDR3 bases are TGTGCCATCAGTGAGAACGGACAGGGTTATGGCTACACCTTC.

The J gene is TRBJ1-4, the V gene TRBV27; D remains ambiguous. Trimming shortened V by 5 bases and J by 7 bases, and 14 bases separated the two germline ends. Germline V gene data show CDR1 as MNHEY and CDR2 as SMNVEV (reference sequence). This CDR3 region has 14 residues. The CDR3 protein is CASSVQGWGEKLFF. CDR3 nucleotides: TGTGCCAGCAGTGTCCAAGGTTGGGGTGAAAAACTGTTTTTT.

V usage is TRBV27 and J usage is TRBJ1-1; tentative D call: TRBD1 (5 bases). Trimming shortened V by 3 bases and J by 1 base, and 12 bases separated the two germline ends. Germline CDR1 reads MNHEY; CDR2 reads SMNVEV (reference sequence). This CDR3 region has 15 residues. CDR3 in amino acids: CASSFIGAGNTEAFF. Here the CDR3 DNA reads TGTGCCAGCAGTTTTATTGGGGCAGGGAACACTGAAGCTTTCTTT.

This chain uses TRBV28 with TRBJ1-1, with D unclear. V was shortened by 5 bases and J by 7 bases, with 11 bases between the two germline ends. CDR1 is MDHEN and CDR2 is SYDVKM in the germline V gene. The CDR3 is made up of 12 amino acids. CDR3 in DNA: TGTGCCAGCAGTCCTCTCAGATATGAAGCTTTCTTT. Its translation is CASSPLRYEAFF.

This clone was observed a handful of times. The chain combines TRBV30 with TRBJ1-2, with TRBD1 matching over 7 bases. CDR3 size: 15 residues. The junction had 7 bases not matched to a gene; V was cut back by 2 bases and J by 1 base. From germline, CDR1 is GTSNPN and CDR2 SVGIG (reference sequence). The CDR3 DNA follows: TGTGCCTGGAGTCGAGACAGGGCCCTTAACTATGGCTACACCTTC. Amino acids: CAWSRDRALNYGYTF.

V usage is TRBV11-3 and J usage is TRBJ2-3, with 11 bases fitting TRBD2. The CDR3 contains 18 residues. The V segment lost 1 base and the J segment 7 bases; nucleotides outside the gene matches: 13. The V gene's germline CDR1 is SGHNT and CDR2 YENEEA. For the CDR3, the DNA is TGTGCCAGCAGCTTAGGGGGATCTAGCGGGAGGCCCCCTTATACGCAGTATTTT. It is translated as CASSLGGSSGRPPYTQYF.

The rearrangement links TRBV28 to TRBJ1-5; TRBD1 agrees at 9 bases. This CDR3 is built from 15 residues. Germline CDR1 MDHEN, CDR2 SYDVKM. The J segment lost 4 bases and the V segment lost 8 bases, leaving 9 bases of the junction unmatched. The CDR3 DNA follows: TGTGCCAGCCTCCAGCCGGGACAGGGTAATCAGCCCCAGCATTTT. Protein sequence: CASLQPGQGNQPQHF. The whole variable domain, remainder taken from reference TRBV28 and TRBJ1-5, is DVKVTQSSRYLVKRTGEKVFLECVQDMDHENMFWYRQDPGLGLRLIYFSYDVKMKEKGDIPEGYSVSREKKERFSLILESASTNQTSMYLCASLQPGQGNQPQHFGDGTRLSIL.

The chain employs TRBV28 and TRBJ2-3; perhaps TRBD1 as D (6 bases). Germline V gene data show CDR1 as MDHEN and CDR2 as SYDVKM. The CDR3 is 15 residues long. The V end was cut by 6 bases, the J end by 2 bases, with 15 bases between. The CDR3 DNA reads TGTGCCAGCAGGGAGCGAGACAGGCCCACAGATACGCAGTATTTT. Translating it yields CASRERDRPTDTQYF.

The rearrangement links TRBV7-3 to TRBJ1-2, with 9 bases identical to TRBD1. From germline, CDR1 is SGHTA and CDR2 FQGTGA. V shed 5 bases and J 8 bases; nucleotides not matched to a gene: 9. This CDR3 region has 14 residues. The CDR3 is CASSPPGQGGGYTF. DNA of the CDR3: TGTGCCAGCAGCCCCCCGGGACAGGGAGGGGGCTACACCTTC.

The rearrangement joins TRBV5-1 to TRBJ1-1, with D unresolved. CDR1 is SGHRS, CDR2 YFSETQ, per germline. This CDR3 is 14 amino acids long. Trimming took off 2 bases at V and 3 bases at J, with 11 bases between the two ends. CDR3 DNA sequence: TGCGCCAGCAGCTTTAGTGGTCCGGACACTGAAGCTTTCTTT. Translated: CASSFSGPDTEAFF.

The chain employs TRBV27 and TRBJ2-2; D call uncertain. CDR3 length: 14 residues. Germline V CDR1 and CDR2: MNHEY, SMNVEV (reference sequence). V gave up 5 bases and J gave up 4 bases, with 11 bases separating them. DNA for the CDR3: TGTGCCAGCAGTCCCATAGTCGGCACCGGGGAGCTGTTTTTT. This codes for CASSPIVGTGELFF.

This chain uses TRBV7-2 with TRBJ2-5; 8 bases are a match to TRBD2. Germline-derived CDR1 and CDR2 are SGHTA and FQGNSA. Trimming cost V 5 bases and J 12 bases; bases outside gene matches: 5. The length of the CDR3 is 11 residues. The CDR3 coding sequence is TGTGCCAGCAGCCTCGGGGGGGGCAAGTACTTC. Its protein product is CASSLGGGKYF.

The chain recombines TRBV2 with TRBJ2-7; 8 positions match TRBD1. V trimming: 4 bases; J trimming: 7 bases; junction bases outside the gene matches: 9. Germline-derived CDR1 and CDR2 are SNHLY and FYNNEI. There are 14 residues in the CDR3. The CDR3 bases are TGTGCCAGCAGTGCGGGGACAGGACCTACGGAGCAGTACGTC. Its translation is CASSAGTGPTEQYV.

The chain carries TRBV7-3 and TRBJ2-3; D may be TRBD1 or TRBD2 (6 bases each). The CDR3 covers 15 residues. The V end was cut by 6 bases, the J end by 1 base, with 14 bases between. CDR1 SGHTA and CDR2 FQGTGA come from the germline V gene. CDR3 loop: CASRAGGGGTDTQYF. In DNA, the CDR3 is TGTGCCAGCAGGGCCGGGGGCGGTGGCACAGATACGCAGTATTTT.

The rearrangement joins TRBV11-2 to TRBJ2-2, with 9 bases identical to TRBD1. CDR1 is SGHAT and CDR2 is FQNNGV in the germline V gene. This CDR3 has 15 residues. With 6 bases clipped from V and 2 bases from J, the junction kept 4 bases outside the gene matches. The CDR3 loop reads CASRGQGANTGELFF. The CDR3 nucleotides are TGTGCCAGCAGGGGACAGGGAGCAAACACCGGGGAGCTGTTTTTT.

The chain has TRBV5-1 and TRBJ2-7; the match to TRBD2 covers 12 bases. The CDR3 sequence is 15 residues long. J was trimmed by 7 bases and V by 1 base; bases with no gene match: 6. Germline V gene data show CDR1 as SGHRS and CDR2 as YFSETQ. The CDR3 bases are TGCGCCAGCAGCTTGTCTAGCGGGAGGGCCGCGGAGCAGTACTTC. Amino acids: CASSLSSGRAAEQYF.

This chain joins TRBV4-1 and TRBJ1-6, with D unresolved. This CDR3 has 16 residues. The V and J ends lost 0 bases and 7 bases respectively, with 13 bases between them. Germline V lookup: CDR1 MGHRA, CDR2 YSYEKL. CDR3 protein: CASSQEAGIPNSPLHF. In DNA form, the CDR3 reads TGCGCCAGCAGCCAAGAGGCCGGGATACCAAATTCACCCCTCCACTTT.

The chain recombines TRBV6-5 with TRBJ2-2; D remains unclear. V lost 8 bases to trimming and J lost 0 bases, with 10 bases between them. The CDR3 sequence is 14 residues long. Germline assignment: CDR1 MNHEY and CDR2 SVGAGI. Here the CDR3 reads CASATRPNTGELFF. As DNA, the CDR3 is TGTGCCAGCGCGACCCGCCCGAACACCGGGGAGCTGTTTTTT.

J is TRBJ1-3 and V is TRBV6-5; D not resolved. The CDR3 sequence is 15 residues long. Germline V gene lookup returns CDR1 MNHEY and CDR2 SVGAGI. The germline V and J ends were trimmed by 3 bases and 0 bases, with 9 bases remaining between them. The CDR3 loop reads CASSYQTDSGNTIYF. DNA of the CDR3: TGTGCCAGCAGTTATCAGACGGACTCTGGAAACACCATATATTTT.

This clone showed up just once. The CDR3 loop reads CASSIGTRYSGNTIYF. The CDR3 DNA sequence: TGTGCCAGTAGTATAGGCACCCGTTACTCTGGAAACACCATATATTTT. This chain connects TRBV19 to TRBJ1-3; D not resolved. Trimming took off 1 base at V and 0 bases at J, with 10 bases between the two ends. The CDR3 loop spans 16 amino acids. Germline loops: CDR1 LNHDA, CDR2 SQIVND (reference sequence).

The chain recombines TRBV5-8 with TRBJ1-4; a possible D gene is TRBD1 (6 bases). Germline assignment: CDR1 SGHTS and CDR2 YDEGEE. The CDR3 length is 16 residues. Trimming left V 3 bases short and J 3 bases short, with 15 bases between. Here the CDR3 reads CASSSGRGRANEKLFF. CDR3 in DNA: TGTGCCAGCAGCTCAGGACGGGGGCGCGCTAATGAAAAACTGTTTTTT.